The rows below give T cell receptor beta chains drawn from one sample of a study of blood T cell repertoires in COVID-19. Assay: immunoSEQ multiplex PCR; the TCRdb copy retains only in-frame clones and omits some. The data show 170,000 or so clones, with roughly 87% seen just once and approximately 6.5% held by the top ten. Sample: PBMCs or T cells enriched from blood (not recorded which). The receptor source for this set is a woman aged 50 to 60 who had recovered from COVID-19. Each CDR3 is given with its conserved first and last residue. A D gene is named only where the DNA matches it firmly. Clone sizes are given selectively: once, few, many, or a class where the clone is expanded.

j_call d_call clone_size v_call cdr3_aa cdr3_nt
TRBJ1-1 . . TRBV25-1 CASSSTRTEAFF TGTGCCAGCAGTTCCACTCGGACTGAAGCTTTCTTT
TRBJ2-7 TRBD2 . TRBV2 CASRLGFSGRGDEQYF TGTGCCAGCAGGCTGGGGTTTAGCGGGAGAGGGGACGAGCAGTACTTC
TRBJ2-7 . . TRBV27 CASSLKGHSEQYF TGTGCCAGCAGTTTAAAGGGGCATAGCGAGCAGTACTTC
TRBJ2-2 . once TRBV5-4 CASSLGGVAGELFF TGTGCCAGCAGCTTGGGGGGGGTAGCCGGGGAGCTGTTTTTT
TRBJ1-2 TRBD1 . TRBV7-9 CASRTGPGGYTF TGTGCCAGCAGGACAGGGCCGGGAGGCTACACCTTC
TRBJ1-3 . . TRBV5-5 CASSLAGSGNTIYF TGTGCCAGCAGCTTGGCAGGTTCTGGAAACACCATATATTTT
TRBJ2-7 TRBD2 . TRBV28 CASSLKGGLVVYEQYF TGTGCCAGCAGTTTAAAGGGGGGACTAGTCGTGTACGAGCAGTACTTC
TRBJ1-2 . . TRBV6-5 CASSWGGAEVGYTF TGTGCCAGCAGTTGGGGGGGCGCGGAGGTTGGCTACACCTTC
TRBJ1-2 TRBD1 . TRBV12-3/TRBV12-4 CASSFRGAGYTF TGTGCCAGCAGTTTCAGGGGGGCTGGCTACACCTTC
TRBJ2-7 . . TRBV18 CASSPSPARLASQYEQYF TGTGCCAGCTCACCTTCCCCGGCACGGCTAGCAAGCCAATACGAGCAGTACTTC
TRBJ2-7 TRBD1 . TRBV19 CASSIWTGGISYEQYF TGTGCCAGTAGTATCTGGACAGGGGGGATCTCCTACGAGCAGTACTTC
TRBJ2-7 . few TRBV6-5 CASSSTAAYEQYF TGTGCCAGCAGTTCTACAGCTGCCTACGAGCAGTACTTC
TRBJ2-3 . . TRBV15 CATRPGTSGDTQYF TGTGCCACCAGACCCGGGACTTCCGGAGATACGCAGTATTTT
TRBJ1-1 . . TRBV3-1/TRBV3-2 CASSHGGVGAEAFF TGTGCCAGCAGCCACGGAGGAGTCGGGGCTGAAGCTTTCTTT
TRBJ1-2 . . TRBV10-3 CAISVQDNYGYTF TGTGCCATCAGTGTTCAGGATAACTATGGCTACACCTTC
TRBJ1-5 TRBD1 . TRBV7-2 CASSWDSGSKPQHF TGTGCCAGCAGTTGGGACAGTGGTTCTAAGCCCCAGCATTTT
TRBJ2-6 . . TRBV28 CASSLYQGGPGANVLTF TGTGCCAGCAGTTTATATCAGGGGGGCCCTGGGGCCAACGTCCTGACTTTC
TRBJ2-7 TRBD1 . TRBV29-1 CSVGRQGARYEQYF TGCAGCGTTGGGCGACAGGGGGCGCGGTACGAGCAGTACTTC
TRBJ2-3 . . TRBV29-1 CSALIVSTDTQYF TGCAGCGCCCTCATAGTCAGCACAGATACGCAGTATTTT
TRBJ2-1 . few TRBV24-1 CATSDRDKRTGSYNEQFF TGTGCCACCAGTGATCGGGACAAGCGGACTGGTTCCTACAATGAGCAGTTCTTC
TRBJ2-1 TRBD2 . TRBV30 CAWSVLRTSGGNNEQFF TGTGCCTGGAGTGTACTGAGGACTAGCGGAGGGAATAATGAGCAGTTCTTC
TRBJ1-4 TRBD1 . TRBV5-1 CASGTGGSEKLFF TGCGCCAGCGGGACAGGGGGGTCTGAAAAACTGTTTTTT
TRBJ2-7 TRBD2 . TRBV4-1 CASSQVTSGSYEQYF TGCGCCAGCAGCCAAGTCACTAGCGGGAGCTACGAGCAGTACTTC
TRBJ1-1 . . TRBV11-2 CASSLDLRSTEAFF TGTGCCAGCAGCTTAGATTTGAGAAGCACTGAAGCTTTCTTT